The 25 T cell receptor beta chains listed next were all sequenced from one sample in a study of shared clonotypes between healthy human individuals. TCRdb's copy holds only in-frame clones and misses some; the assay was immunoSEQ multiplex PCR. The data show fewer than 2.5 million clones, 93% seen once. What was sequenced was naive CD4+ T cells from PBMCs. The subset here: CD45RA+ positively selected. These receptors were collected from a man younger than 35 in good health. Some clones in this sample may be carry-over from other donors' samples.

This chain uses TRBV4-1 with TRBJ1-1; D ambiguous. Germline V gene lookup returns CDR1 MGHRA and CDR2 YSYEKL. V gave up 3 bases and J gave up 1 base, with 9 bases separating them. The CDR3 is 14 residues long. The CDR3 here is CASSHQAKNTEAFF. In DNA form, the CDR3 reads TGCGCCAGCAGCCACCAGGCGAAGAACACTGAAGCTTTCTTT.

The J gene is TRBJ2-5, the V gene TRBV5-4; the D gene could be TRBD1 or TRBD2 (6 bases each). The CDR3 is 15 residues long. The V and J ends lost 5 bases and 2 bases respectively, with 16 bases between them. Germline assignment: CDR1 SGHNT and CDR2 YYREEE (reference sequence). The CDR3 region has the DNA TGTGCCAGCAGTAAAGGGTTAGGGGGGCAAGAGACCCAGTACTTC. Translated: CASSKGLGGQETQYF. The whole variable domain, filled in from reference TRBV5-4 and TRBJ2-5, reads ETGVTQSPTHLIKTRGQQVTLRCSSQSGHNTVSWYQQALGQGPQFIFQYYREEENGRGNFPPRFSGLQFPNYSSELNVNALELDDSALYLCASSKGLGGQETQYFGPGTRLLVL.

The chain uses TRBV5-1 and TRBJ2-2, with 7 nucleotides matching TRBD1. CDR1 and CDR2 (germline): SGHRS, YFSETQ. CDR3 size: 14 residues. With V trimmed by 4 bases and J by 5 bases, 5 bases remained unmatched. CDR3 coding DNA: TGCGCCAGCAGCCACGTACAGGGGACCGGGGAGCTGTTTTTT. Amino acid sequence: CASSHVQGTGELFF.

The chain recombines TRBV23-1 with TRBJ2-1, with D unresolved. TRBV23-1 is flagged as an ORF with uncertain function. Trimming left V 10 bases short and J 1 base short, with 5 bases between. The CDR3 is made up of 11 amino acids. Written as DNA, the CDR3 is TGCGCCACCATGTCCTACAATGAGCAGTTCTTC. Protein product: CATMSYNEQFF.

The chain employs TRBV18 and TRBJ2-3; a weak D match, TRBD1 (7 bases). V dropped 3 bases and J dropped 5 bases, with 15 bases sitting between them. This CDR3 comprises 15 residues. The germline CDR1 and CDR2 sequences are KGHSH and LQKENI. The CDR3 region has the DNA TGTGCCAGCTCACCTGTAAGACAGGGAGGAGATACGCAGTATTTT. Translated: CASSPVRQGGDTQYF.

The chain has TRBV19 and TRBJ2-2; 10 nucleotides align to TRBD1. Germline V CDR1 and CDR2: LNHDA, SQIVND (reference sequence). V gave up 5 bases and J gave up 3 bases; unmatched junction bases: 3. This CDR3 comprises 15 residues. This chain's CDR3 is CASSWGQGYTGELFF. The CDR3 bases are TGTGCCAGTAGTTGGGGACAGGGGTACACCGGGGAGCTGTTTTTT.

The chain combines TRBV6-5 with TRBJ1-6; no firm D call. V dropped 6 bases and J dropped 13 bases, with 13 bases sitting between them. Germline V gene sequence: CDR1 MNHEY, CDR2 SVGAGI. The CDR3 loop spans 12 amino acids. The CDR3 region has the DNA TGTGCCAGCAGCTCTCCACCCTACCCCCTCCACTTT. Translation: CASSSPPYPLHF.

The chain links TRBV29-1 to TRBJ2-5; tentatively, D is TRBD2 (6 bases). V was pared by 5 bases and J by 0 bases, with 10 bases between. Per germline, CDR1 SQVTM and CDR2 ANQGSEA. The CDR3 covers 13 residues. CDR3 sequence: CSVHRTNQETQYF. The CDR3 DNA reads TGCAGCGTTCATCGGACTAACCAAGAGACCCAGTACTTC.

V is TRBV10-2 and J is TRBJ2-1; 15 nucleotides align to TRBD2. CDR1 is WSHSY and CDR2 is SAAADI in the germline V gene. Trimming at V came to 3 bases and at J to 0 bases, leaving 9 bases not matched to a gene. There are 20 residues in the CDR3. The CDR3 is CASSDPLGLAGGPSYNEQFF. The CDR3, as DNA: TGCGCCAGCAGTGACCCCCTTGGACTAGCGGGAGGGCCCTCCTACAATGAGCAGTTCTTC.

This sequence joins TRBV7-9 and TRBJ2-3, with D unresolved. The CDR3 length is 14 residues. Per germline, CDR1 SEHNR and CDR2 FQNEAQ (reference sequence). Trimming removed 7 bases at V and 3 bases at J, with 14 bases between. CDR3 DNA sequence: TGTGCCAGCACCCTGACCCTAGGGACAGATACGCAGTATTTT. Its translation is CASTLTLGTDTQYF.

V is TRBV27 and J is TRBJ2-7; TRBD1 agrees at 10 bases. Germline CDR1 reads MNHEY; CDR2 reads SMNVEV (reference sequence). This CDR3 contains 14 residues. The J segment lost 5 bases and the V segment lost 7 bases, leaving 8 bases of the junction unmatched. CDR3 loop: CASKPGTGEDEQYF. In DNA, the CDR3 is TGTGCCAGCAAACCCGGGACAGGGGAGGACGAGCAGTACTTC.

In DNA, the CDR3 is TGTGCCAGCAGTGCGGAAAGGGGAGATACGCAGTATTTT. Translating it yields CASSAERGDTQYF. V gene TRBV2 combines with J gene TRBJ2-3; TRBD1 might be the D (5 bases). Germline CDR1 reads SNHLY; CDR2 reads FYNNEI. V was shortened by 4 bases and J by 5 bases, with 10 bases between the two germline ends. This CDR3 spans 13 amino acids.

This rearrangement joins TRBV7-9 to TRBJ1-1; 10 bases are a match to TRBD1. V dropped 5 bases and J dropped 3; count of bases not matched to a gene: 6. This CDR3 contains 15 residues. Germline loops: CDR1 SEHNR, CDR2 FQNEAQ (reference sequence). The CDR3 DNA follows: TGTGCCAGCAGCCCTCGCGGACAGGGGGACACTGAAGCTTTCTTT. Translating gives CASSPRGQGDTEAFF. Based on the CDR3 plus reference TRBV7-9 and TRBJ1-1, the full variable domain is DTGVSQNPRHKITKRGQNVTFRCDPISEHNRLYWYRQTLGQGPEFLTYFQNEAQLEKSRLLSDRFSAERPKGSFSTLEIQRTEQGDSAMYLCASSPRGQGDTEAFFGQGTRLTVV.

V usage is TRBV6-5 and J usage is TRBJ2-7; D tentatively reads TRBD1 or TRBD2 (5 bases each). CDR1 and CDR2 (germline): MNHEY, SVGAGI. CDR3 length equals 15 residues. Trimming removed 2 bases at V and 1 base at J, with 12 bases between. The CDR3 region has the DNA TGTGCCAGCAGTTACGTGGGGGTTTTGTCCTACGAGCAGTACTTC. It encodes CASSYVGVLSYEQYF.

In its sample, this clone was seen once. The same CDR3 arises from other DNA sequences in this sample as well. This chain connects TRBV5-1 to TRBJ2-5; the D gene could be TRBD1 or TRBD2 (5 bases each). CDR1 and CDR2 (germline): SGHRS, YFSETQ. This CDR3 contains 14 residues. The germline V and J ends were trimmed by 0 bases and 3 bases, with 9 bases remaining between them. The CDR3 loop reads CASSLEGREETQYF. The CDR3 DNA sequence: TGCGCCAGCAGCTTGGAGGGGCGGGAAGAGACCCAGTACTTC.

The genes are TRBV4-1 and TRBJ1-1; maybe TRBD1 (5 bases). The CDR3 runs to 15 residues. Germline lookup yields CDR1 MGHRA and CDR2 YSYEKL. V was cut by 1 base and J by 6 bases, with 15 bases left in between. The CDR3 nucleotides read TGCGCCAGCAGCCAAGCTGGAGCAGGGAGGGCTGAAGCTTTCTTT. It translates to CASSQAGAGRAEAFF.

The chain recombines TRBV11-1 with TRBJ2-5; a possible D gene is TRBD1 (6 bases). The CDR3 sequence is 17 residues long. Germline V gene sequence: CDR1 SGHAT, CDR2 FQDESV (reference sequence). The germline V and J ends were trimmed by 0 bases and 1 base, with 15 bases remaining between them. CDR3 amino acids: CASSLAPRTASQETQYF. As DNA, the CDR3 is TGTGCCAGCAGCTTAGCACCCCGGACAGCTAGCCAAGAGACCCAGTACTTC.

The CDR3 loop reads CASSLTPGTVNTEAFF. The DNA for the CDR3 is TGTGCCAGCAGTTTAACCCCAGGGACAGTGAACACTGAAGCTTTCTTT. The chain combines TRBV28 with TRBJ1-1; 7 positions agree with TRBD1. In germline, CDR1 is MDHEN, CDR2 SYDVKM. This CDR3 comprises 16 residues. The ends lost 2 bases at V and 0 bases at J; junction bases unmatched: 6.

V usage is TRBV27 and J usage is TRBJ2-1, with D possibly called TRBD1 or TRBD2 (5 bases each). CDR3 length: 12 amino acids. V gave up 8 bases and J gave up 7 bases, with 12 bases separating them. Germline assignment: CDR1 MNHEY and CDR2 SMNVEV (reference sequence). CDR3 in amino acids: CASSGPSNEQFF. The CDR3, as DNA: TGTGCCAGCTCGGGACCCTCAAATGAGCAGTTCTTC.

This clone was seen only once. The chain links TRBV5-1 to TRBJ2-3; 7 bases agree with TRBD1. Germline-derived CDR1 and CDR2 are SGHRS and YFSETQ. The CDR3 contains 15 residues. V dropped 2 bases and J dropped 6; count of bases not matched to a gene: 9. The CDR3 DNA reads TGCGCCAGCAGCTTTAAACAGGGGCTCTCCGATACGCAGTATTTT. Its translation: CASSFKQGLSDTQYF.

This clone turned up a few times. V gene TRBV12-5 combines with J gene TRBJ1-1; 7 bases fit TRBD1. V lost 6 bases, J lost 4 bases, and 5 bases stayed unmatched. The germline V gene has CDR1 LGHNT and CDR2 FRNRAP. The CDR3 consists of 13 residues. The CDR3 loop reads CASGLRGSTEAFF. CDR3 in DNA: TGTGCTAGTGGCCTCAGGGGGTCCACTGAAGCTTTCTTT.

This clone was observed a single time. CDR3 bases: TGTGCCAGCAGTCCCCAGGGTAGGGAACTAGGAGGCTACACCTTC. Its translation: CASSPQGRELGGYTF. J is TRBJ1-2 and V is TRBV28; a weak D match, TRBD1 (5 bases). The V and J ends lost 5 bases and 8 bases respectively, with 21 bases between them. The CDR3 sequence is 15 residues long. The germline V gene encodes CDR1 MDHEN and CDR2 SYDVKM.

The chain links TRBV2 to TRBJ1-2; possible D gene TRBD1, 5 bases. V lost 7 bases and J lost 1, with 13 bases in between. Per the germline V gene, CDR1 is SNHLY and CDR2 is FYNNEI. The CDR3 runs to 14 residues. The CDR3 loop is CASKYGGDNYGYTF. The CDR3 DNA reads as TGTGCCAGCAAGTACGGGGGGGATAACTATGGCTACACCTTC.

Regarding this clone: Other DNA sequences in this sample translate to the same CDR3. The chain recombines TRBV5-1 with TRBJ2-1; weak D call: TRBD2 (5 bases). The CDR3 has 16 residues. CDR1 and CDR2 from the germline V gene are SGHRS and YFSETQ. The V end lost 0 bases, the J end lost 0 bases, and 10 bases lay between the germline ends. The CDR3 DNA is TGCGCCAGCAGCTTGGTCCCCACTAGCTCCTACAATGAGCAGTTCTTC. Protein: CASSLVPTSSYNEQFF.

V gene TRBV7-2 combines with J gene TRBJ1-4; the D gene is possibly TRBD1 (6 bases). Germline CDR1 reads SGHTA; CDR2 reads FQGNSA. The CDR3 runs 14 residues. Trimming took 3 bases from V and 10 from J, leaving 15 bases between them. CDR3 nucleotide sequence: TGTGCCAGCAGCTTCAACAGGGATATCGGAAAACTGTTTTTT. Translating gives CASSFNRDIGKLFF. Using reference TRBV7-2 and TRBJ1-4 for the parts outside the CDR3, the full variable domain is GAGVSQSPSNKVTEKGKDVELRCDPISGHTALYWYRQSLGQGLEFLIYFQGNSAPDKSGLPSDRFSAERTGGSVSTLTIQRTQQEDSAVYLCASSFNRDIGKLFFGSGTQLSVL.